The rows below give T cell receptor beta chains drawn from one sample of a study of identical twins. Each CDR3 protein is one row after TCRdb ran MiXCR on the 5' RACE reads. The data show some 630,000 distinct CDR3 sequences, just over 7% seen once. The same data also went into a second study, on yellow fever vaccine responses in identical twins.

Source material: PBMCs. All receptors come from a woman aged 18 to 35 in good health. CDR3s include the opening cysteine and the closing phenylalanine or tryptophan. Each record gives: V gene, CDR3 protein.

V gene: TRBV27
CDR3 protein: CASSQDYFGLSDEQFF

V gene: TRBV2
CDR3 protein: CASSDRAGTDTQYF

V gene: TRBV20-1
CDR3 protein: CSARALPSGGTDTQYF

V gene: TRBV7-9
CDR3 protein: CASSPATDSTDTQYF

V gene: TRBV12-3/TRBV12-4
CDR3 protein: CASSTRLAGASQETQYF

V gene: TRBV3-1
CDR3 protein: CASSPEGSFGNTIYF

V gene: TRBV20-1
CDR3 protein: CSARTGWGQETQYF

V gene: TRBV29-1
CDR3 protein: CSARTGEISYEQYF

V gene: TRBV12-3/TRBV12-4
CDR3 protein: CASSLGGGENIQYF

V gene: TRBV5-5
CDR3 protein: CASSLSGLAGGDNEQFF

V gene: TRBV7-8
CDR3 protein: CASSSLTENNQPQHF

V gene: TRBV5-1
CDR3 protein: CASSFRDGGPNEQFF

V gene: TRBV5-1
CDR3 protein: CASSLRGDGTEAFF

V gene: TRBV12-3/TRBV12-4
CDR3 protein: CASSFYTPEAFF

V gene: TRBV7-8
CDR3 protein: CASSLVRGTTDTQYF

V gene: TRBV6-5
CDR3 protein: CASSSGGGTGELFF

V gene: TRBV28
CDR3 protein: CASSSGLAGVVYEQFF

V gene: TRBV10-3
CDR3 protein: CAISPGTGVSDTQYF

V gene: TRBV11-3
CDR3 protein: CASSTDRVNTEAFF

V gene: TRBV5-1
CDR3 protein: CASSPRDTKDTQYF

V gene: TRBV6-6
CDR3 protein: CATTGGGPYEQYF

V gene: TRBV5-1
CDR3 protein: CASSLTPPGTGSYEQYF

V gene: TRBV12-3/TRBV12-4
CDR3 protein: CASSLRPGGFLATNEKLFF

V gene: TRBV4-2
CDR3 protein: CASSQSRTLNTEAFF